This T cell receptor (beta chain) was sequenced during a study of cytomegalovirus exposure and HLA in healthy donors. Study-level points and caveats: It was reported that the classifier diagnosed cytomegalovirus status with high specificity and sensitivity in both the original and validation cohorts. The authors later found HLA-associated TCR beta chains more clonally expanded than equally common others. In an earlier analysis, in some 500 donors, most V segments appeared productive either ~87% or ~30% of the time. 164 TCR beta chains were listed as cytomegalovirus-associated.

Both 60 Vbeta primers and 13 Jbeta primers went into the PCR. Profiled with immunoSEQ multiplex PCR; TCRdb holds only in-frame clones, not every one. In the table there are roughly 150,000 clones, roughly 70% of which are singletons. This CDR3 spans 14 amino acids. The J segment lost 5 bases and the V segment lost 4 bases, leaving 6 bases of the junction unmatched. Germline CDR1 and CDR2: MDHEN and SYDVKM. A word on this clone: As yet, its antigen is unknown.

The sequenced sample was PBMCs. This chain connects TRBV28 to TRBJ1-2, with 8 bases that match TRBD1. The clonotype originates from an older woman in good health and CMV-seropositive. CDR3 residues: CASSSPGGRYGYTF. CDR3 DNA sequence: TGTGCCAGCAGTTCCCCAGGGGGCAGGTATGGCTACACCTTC.